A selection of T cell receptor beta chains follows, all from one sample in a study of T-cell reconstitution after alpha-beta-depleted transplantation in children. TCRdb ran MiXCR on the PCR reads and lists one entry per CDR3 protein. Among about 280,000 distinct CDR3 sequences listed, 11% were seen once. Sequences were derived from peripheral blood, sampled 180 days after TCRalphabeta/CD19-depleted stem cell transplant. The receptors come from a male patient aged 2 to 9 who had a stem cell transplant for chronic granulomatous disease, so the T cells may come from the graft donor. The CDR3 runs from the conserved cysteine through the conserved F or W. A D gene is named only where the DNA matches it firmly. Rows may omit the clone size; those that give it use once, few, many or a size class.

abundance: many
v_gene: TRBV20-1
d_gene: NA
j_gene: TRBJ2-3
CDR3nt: TGCAGTGCTATTTCATCGAGTCCGAGAACAGATACGCAGTATTTT
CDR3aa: CSAISSSPRTDTQYF

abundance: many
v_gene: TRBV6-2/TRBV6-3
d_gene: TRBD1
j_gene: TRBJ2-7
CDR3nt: TGTGCCAGCAGTTACTCGACAGGGGTCGAGCAGTACTTC
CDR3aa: CASSYSTGVEQYF

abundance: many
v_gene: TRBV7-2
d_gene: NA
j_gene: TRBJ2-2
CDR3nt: TGTGCCAGCAGCTTAATTCGTGGCGAGGAGCTGTTTTTT
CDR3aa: CASSLIRGEELFF

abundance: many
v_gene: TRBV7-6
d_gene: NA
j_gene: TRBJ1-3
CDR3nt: TGTGCCAGCAGCTTATCGCCAGCTTCTGGAAACACCATATATTTT
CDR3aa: CASSLSPASGNTIYF

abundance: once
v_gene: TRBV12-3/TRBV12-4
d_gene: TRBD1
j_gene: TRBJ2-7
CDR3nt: TGTACCTTCAGTTTAGGAAAAGGACAGGCCAGAGCCCTATACTACGAGCAGTACTTC
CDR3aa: CTFSLGKGQARALYYEQYF

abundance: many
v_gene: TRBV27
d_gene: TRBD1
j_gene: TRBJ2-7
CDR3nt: TGTGCCAGCAGCCGCTACCGACAGGGTCCCTACGAGCAGTACTTC
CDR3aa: CASSRYRQGPYEQYF

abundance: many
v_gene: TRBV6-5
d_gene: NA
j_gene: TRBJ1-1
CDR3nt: TGTGCCAGCAGTTACTCCCCGGACTGGAACACTGAAGCTTTCTTT
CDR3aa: CASSYSPDWNTEAFF

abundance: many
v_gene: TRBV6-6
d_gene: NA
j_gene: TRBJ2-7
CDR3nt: TGTGCCAGCAGCGACTACGAGCAGTACTTC
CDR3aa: CASSDYEQYF

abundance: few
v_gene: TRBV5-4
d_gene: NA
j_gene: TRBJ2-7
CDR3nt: TGTGCCAGCAGCTCGGAGGCCTACGAGCAGTACTTC
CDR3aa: CASSSEAYEQYF

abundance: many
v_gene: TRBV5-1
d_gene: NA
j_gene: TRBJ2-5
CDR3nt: TGCGCCAGCAGCTTGAGGGACGGAAAAGAGACCCAGTACTTC
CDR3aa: CASSLRDGKETQYF

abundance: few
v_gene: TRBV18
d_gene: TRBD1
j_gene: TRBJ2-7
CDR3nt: TGTGCCAGCTCACCGGCGTGGCTAGGACAGGGAACAGGCTACGAGCAGTACTTC
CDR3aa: CASSPAWLGQGTGYEQYF

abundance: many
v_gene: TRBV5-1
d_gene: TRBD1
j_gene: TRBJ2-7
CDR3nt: TGCGCCAGCAGCTTAGACAGGGGGTTCTACGAGCAGTACTTC
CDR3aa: CASSLDRGFYEQYF

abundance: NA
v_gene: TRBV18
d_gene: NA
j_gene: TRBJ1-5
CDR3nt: TGTGCCAGCTCACAATACGGGGGGGTAGGCAATCAGCCCCAGCATTTT
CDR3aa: CASSQYGGVGNQPQHF

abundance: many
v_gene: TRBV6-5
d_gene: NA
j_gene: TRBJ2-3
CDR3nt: TGTGCCAGCAGTTACTCGCCAGGGCCAGATACGCAGTATTTT
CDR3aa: CASSYSPGPDTQYF

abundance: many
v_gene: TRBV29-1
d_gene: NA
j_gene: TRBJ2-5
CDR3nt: TGCAGCGTCGACGGGGGTCAAGAGACCCAGTACTTC
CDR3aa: CSVDGGQETQYF

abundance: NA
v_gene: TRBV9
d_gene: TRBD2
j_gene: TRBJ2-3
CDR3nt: TGTGCCAGCAGCGTAGCGGCGGGGGGATTGCCTACGCAGTATTTT
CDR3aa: CASSVAAGGLPTQYF

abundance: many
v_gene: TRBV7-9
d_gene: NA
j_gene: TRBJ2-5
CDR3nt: TGTGCCAGCAGCTCGGGAGTATATCAAGAGACCCAGTACTTC
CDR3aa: CASSSGVYQETQYF

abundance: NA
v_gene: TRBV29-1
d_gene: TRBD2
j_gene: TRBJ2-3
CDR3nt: TGCAGCGTGAAGTCGGCTAGCGGGGGGGCAAAAACAGATACGCAGTATTTT
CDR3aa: CSVKSASGGAKTDTQYF

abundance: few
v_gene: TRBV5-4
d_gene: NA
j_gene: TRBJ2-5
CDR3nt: TGTGCCAGCAGCTTGGATGGCGTGGAGGCGGAGACCCAGTACTTC
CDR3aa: CASSLDGVEAETQYF

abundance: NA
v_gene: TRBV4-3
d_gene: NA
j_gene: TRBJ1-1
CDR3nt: TGCGCCAGCAGCCAGCATGGCAGGGGTGACACTGAAGCTTTCTTT
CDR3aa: CASSQHGRGDTEAFF

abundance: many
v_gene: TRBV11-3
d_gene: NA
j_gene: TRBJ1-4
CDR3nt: TGTGCCAGCAGCTCCGCAGGGGAGCCTGAAAAACTGTTTTTT
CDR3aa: CASSSAGEPEKLFF

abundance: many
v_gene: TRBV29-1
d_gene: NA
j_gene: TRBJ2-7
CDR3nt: TGCAGCGTTTTCACGGGACTGAGGGACGAGCAGTACTTC
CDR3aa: CSVFTGLRDEQYF

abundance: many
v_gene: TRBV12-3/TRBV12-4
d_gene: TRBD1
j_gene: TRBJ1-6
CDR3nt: TGTGCCAGCAGATCAACCGGGACAGGGGCCTCACCCCTCCACTTT
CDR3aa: CASRSTGTGASPLHF

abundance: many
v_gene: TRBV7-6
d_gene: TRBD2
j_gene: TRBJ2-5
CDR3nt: TGTGCCAGCAGCTCGGCCGGGACTAGCGGGAGAGAGACCCAGTACTTC
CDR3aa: CASSSAGTSGRETQYF

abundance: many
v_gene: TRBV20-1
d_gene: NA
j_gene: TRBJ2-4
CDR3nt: TGCAGTGCTATAAGGCCCGTTACAGCCAAAAACATTCAGTACTTC
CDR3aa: CSAIRPVTAKNIQYF

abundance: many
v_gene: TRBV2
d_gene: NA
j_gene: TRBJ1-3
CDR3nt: TGTGCCCACGGGGGGGTCCTTGGAAACACCATATATTTT
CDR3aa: CAHGGVLGNTIYF

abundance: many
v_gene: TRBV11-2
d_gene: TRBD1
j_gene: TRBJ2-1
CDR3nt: TGTGCCAGCAGCTCCGGGGACAGACTCTCCTACAATGAGCAGTTCTTC
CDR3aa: CASSSGDRLSYNEQFF

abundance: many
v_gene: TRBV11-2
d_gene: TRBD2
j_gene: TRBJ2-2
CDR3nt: TGTGCCAGCAGCGATGGACTAGCGGGAAGGGACACCGGGGAGCTGTTTTTT
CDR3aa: CASSDGLAGRDTGELFF

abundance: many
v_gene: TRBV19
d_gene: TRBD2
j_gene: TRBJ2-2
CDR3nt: TGTGCCAGTAGCCCCCTAGCGGGGCGGAACACCGGGGAGCTGTTTTTT
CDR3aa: CASSPLAGRNTGELFF

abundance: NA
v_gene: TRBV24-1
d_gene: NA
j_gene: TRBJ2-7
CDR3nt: TGTGCCACCAGTGGTCCCGGTGTAGATAATGACTACGAGCAGTACTTC
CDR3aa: CATSGPGVDNDYEQYF

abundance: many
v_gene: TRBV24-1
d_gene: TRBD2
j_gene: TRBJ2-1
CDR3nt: TGTGCCACCAGTGATCTGACTAGCGGGTCCCCCTACAATGAGCAGTTCTTC
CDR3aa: CATSDLTSGSPYNEQFF

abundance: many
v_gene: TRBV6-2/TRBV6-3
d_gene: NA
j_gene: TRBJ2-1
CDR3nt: TGTGCCAGCAGTCCTGTCTACAATGAGCAGTTCTTC
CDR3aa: CASSPVYNEQFF

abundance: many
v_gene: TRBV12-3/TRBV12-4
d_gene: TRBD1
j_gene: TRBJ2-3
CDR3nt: TGTGCCAGCACCTACAGGGGGGCCGGCACAGATACGCAGTATTTT
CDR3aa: CASTYRGAGTDTQYF

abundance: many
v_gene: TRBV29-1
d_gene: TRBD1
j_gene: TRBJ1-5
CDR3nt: TGCAGCGTTCAAGACAGGGCGAATCAGCCCCAGCATTTT
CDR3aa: CSVQDRANQPQHF

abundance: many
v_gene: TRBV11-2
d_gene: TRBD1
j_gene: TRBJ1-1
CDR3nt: TGTGCCAGCAGCCCCTGGACAGGGGGGAACACTGAAGCTTTCTTT
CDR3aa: CASSPWTGGNTEAFF

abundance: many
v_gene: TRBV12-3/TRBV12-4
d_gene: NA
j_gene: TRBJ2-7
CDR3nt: TGTGCCAGCAGTTTCTCGGCGGGAACGAGCGAGCAGTACTTC
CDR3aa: CASSFSAGTSEQYF

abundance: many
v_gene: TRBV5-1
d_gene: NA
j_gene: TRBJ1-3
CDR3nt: TGCGCCAGCAGCCCGGACTCTGGAAACACCATATATTTT
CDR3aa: CASSPDSGNTIYF

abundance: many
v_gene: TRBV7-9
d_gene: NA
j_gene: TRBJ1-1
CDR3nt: TGTGCCAGCAGCTTTAAGGGGGTTATTAACACTGAAGCTTTCTTT
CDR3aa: CASSFKGVINTEAFF

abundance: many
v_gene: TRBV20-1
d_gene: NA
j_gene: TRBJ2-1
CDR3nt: TGCAGTGCCTTGGAAAATGGCCGGGAAAATGAGCAGTTCTTC
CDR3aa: CSALENGRENEQFF

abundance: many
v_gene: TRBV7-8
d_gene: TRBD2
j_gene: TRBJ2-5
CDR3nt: TGTGCCAGCAGCTTAGAAGCGGGGGGGTCGGAGTACTTC
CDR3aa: CASSLEAGGSEYF

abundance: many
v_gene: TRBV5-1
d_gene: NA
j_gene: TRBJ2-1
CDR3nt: TGCGCCAGCAGCTTGAGGCAGGTAACCTACAATGAGCAGTTCTTC
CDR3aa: CASSLRQVTYNEQFF

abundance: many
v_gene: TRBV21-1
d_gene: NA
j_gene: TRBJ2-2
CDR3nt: TGTGCCAGCAGCAATAAGACGTCCTTTACCGGGGAGCTGTTTTTT
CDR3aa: CASSNKTSFTGELFF

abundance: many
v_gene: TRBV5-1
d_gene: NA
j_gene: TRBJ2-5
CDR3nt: TGCGCCAGCACCAGGGGCGACCAAGAGACCCAGTACTTC
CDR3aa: CASTRGDQETQYF

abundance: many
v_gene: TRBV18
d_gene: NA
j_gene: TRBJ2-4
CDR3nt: TGTGCCAGCTCACCGAATGATGTAGGGAACATTCAGTACTTC
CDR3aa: CASSPNDVGNIQYF

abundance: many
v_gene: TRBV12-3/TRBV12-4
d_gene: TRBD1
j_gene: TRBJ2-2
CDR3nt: TGTGCCAGCAGTCGCACTAAGACAGGGACACCGAACACCGGGGAGCTGTTTTTT
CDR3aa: CASSRTKTGTPNTGELFF

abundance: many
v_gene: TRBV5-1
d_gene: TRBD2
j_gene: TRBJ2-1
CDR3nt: TGCGCCAGCAGCTCAAGGACTAGCGGGAGCAATGAGCAGTTCTTC
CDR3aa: CASSSRTSGSNEQFF

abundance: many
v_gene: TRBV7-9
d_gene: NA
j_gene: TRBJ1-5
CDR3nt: TGTGCCAGCAGCTCCAGGACCGTTAATCAGCCCCAGCATTTT
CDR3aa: CASSSRTVNQPQHF

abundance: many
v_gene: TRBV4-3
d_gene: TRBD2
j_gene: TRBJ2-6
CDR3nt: TGCGCCAGCAGCCAAGATCGGGGGGCTGGGGCCAACGTCCTGACTTTC
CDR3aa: CASSQDRGAGANVLTF